Ten or more counts support the clone carrying this T cell receptor (beta chain). Its antigen is unknown. This sample stems from a study of T cells in Graves' hyperthyroidism and ophthalmopathy. Study-level findings and limits: Before onset, ophthalmopathy was predicted by the model a median approximately 6.5 months earlier.

Hyperthyroidism had been newly diagnosed in patients aged 18 to 65, and its duration was under 2 months. Each 10 ml fresh peripheral blood draw supplied the PBMCs. TCR beta CDR3 sequences were amplified from RNA transcripts. HTBI primers were employed in a first-round RT-PCR of the TCR CDR3. Each CDR3 protein gets one entry after TCRdb re-called the multiplex PCR reads with MiXCR. The data hold approximately 640,000 distinct CDR3 sequences, with around 15% observed a single time. V gave up 1 base and J gave up 0 bases, with 10 bases separating them. The CDR3 contains 14 residues. Per the germline V gene, CDR1 is DFQATT and CDR2 is SNEGSKA (reference sequence).

The chain links TRBV20-1 to TRBJ2-7; no clear D gene. The TCR comes from a woman aged 30 to 39 with Graves' hyperthyroidism. The sequenced sample consisted of blood. The CDR3 sequence: CSARADGPSYEQYF. The CDR3 DNA sequence: TGCAGTGCTAGAGCTGACGGTCCCTCCTACGAGCAGTACTTC.